This record covers a single T cell receptor beta chain. The data derive from a study of blood T cell repertoires in COVID-19. Looking at the study overall: COVID-19 samples collected from the United States, Italy and Spain covered acute and convalescent phases.

Profiling relied on immunoSEQ multiplex PCR, and the TCRdb table lists in-frame clones only, not all of them. The sample gives a few hundred thousand clones, 85% of which show up once; about 6.9% is in the top ten. Germline V gene lookup returns CDR1 MDHEN and CDR2 SYDVKM. There are 11 residues in the CDR3. V gave up 7 bases and J gave up 12 bases, with 13 bases separating them. Those who participated ranged in age from roughly 18 to 89 years and resided in under 25 US areas. Grouping used clinical history reported by participants in a survey and questionnaire. A COVID-19 case had been met by exposed participants during the 2 weeks before study entry.

Sequenced: PBMCs or T cells enriched from blood (not recorded which). The chain recombines TRBV28 with TRBJ2-1, with D unresolved. This TCR was recovered from a woman between 50 and 59 years old who had been exposed to COVID-19. CDR3 coding DNA: TGTGCCAGCACGGGTGTTTTTGGGCAGTTCTTC. It encodes CASTGVFGQFF.